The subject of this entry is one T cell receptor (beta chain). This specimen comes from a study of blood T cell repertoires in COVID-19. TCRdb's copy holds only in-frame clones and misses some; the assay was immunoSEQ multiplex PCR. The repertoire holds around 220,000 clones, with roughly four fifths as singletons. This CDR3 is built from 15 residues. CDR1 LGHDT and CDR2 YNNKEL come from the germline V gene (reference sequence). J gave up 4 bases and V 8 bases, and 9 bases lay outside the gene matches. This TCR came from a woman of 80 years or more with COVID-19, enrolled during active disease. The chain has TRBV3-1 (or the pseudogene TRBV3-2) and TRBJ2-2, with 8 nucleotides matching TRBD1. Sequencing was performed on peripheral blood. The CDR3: CASRDRPGGTGELFF. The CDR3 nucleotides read TGTGCCAGCCGGGACAGGCCCGGGGGCACCGGGGAGCTGTTTTTT.